This TCR beta chain derives from a study of shared clonotypes between healthy human individuals. About this clone: The antigen remains undetermined.

Per the germline V gene, CDR1 is SQVTM and CDR2 is ANQGSEA. J gave up 6 bases and V 7 bases, and 6 bases lay outside the gene matches. There are 13 residues in the CDR3. The table came from immunoSEQ multiplex PCR; TCRdb's copy has only in-frame clones and leaves some out. Of about 590,000 clones listed, nearly 97% were seen once; the top ten hold around 0.097%. CD8 cells classed as naive were CD45RO-negative and positively selected for CCR7, excluding terminally differentiated effector memory CD45RA+ cells. Study findings and constraints: Relative to their counterparts shared across all four donors, non-shared clonotypes exhibited diminished generation probabilities.

The sequence came from a woman aged 25 to 39 in good health. Sequencing used naive CD8+ T cells sorted from blood. This chain uses TRBV29-1 with TRBJ2-2; 9 bases agree with TRBD2. CDR3 sequence reads: CSALAGDPGELFF. CDR3 DNA: TGCAGCGCCTTAGCGGGAGATCCCGGGGAGCTGTTTTTT.